Each of the 17 T cell receptor beta chains below was sequenced from the same sample in a study of post-analysis software for immune sequencing data. Notes on the study in general: Roughly 5 TRBV segments, TRBV5-6, TRBV5-1 and TRBV20-1 among them, were found more frequent in patients than controls.

No cognate antigen is known for these TCRs. Included in the TCR beta cDNA libraries were unique molecular identifiers. TCRdb processed the PCR reads anew with MiXCR; each CDR3 protein has one entry. Of about 540,000 distinct CDR3 sequences in the sample, around 36% were seen once. Sequenced material: blood. The receptors come from a girl aged 2-17 years with multiple sclerosis.

This sequence joins TRBV10-3 and TRBJ1-2, with TRBD1 matching 10 bases. Germline V CDR1 and CDR2: ENHRY, SYGVKD. Germline trimming cut 7 bases from V and 8 bases from J; bases unmatched to any gene: 7. This CDR3 region has 13 residues. CDR3 sequence reads: CAINQGQGNGYTF. The DNA for the CDR3 is TGTGCCATCAACCAGGGACAGGGGAACGGCTACACCTTC.

This clonotype has at least ten counts. The rearrangement links TRBV20-1 to TRBJ2-5; 8 nucleotides agree with TRBD1. After removal of 0 bases from V and 5 bases from J, the junction contained 5 bases not matched to a gene. The CDR3 is made up of 14 amino acids. Germline-derived CDR1 and CDR2 are DFQATT and SNEGSKA (reference sequence). CDR3 nucleotide sequence: TGCAGTGCTAGAGATCCAGGGGGCTGGGAGACCCAGTACTTC. Amino acid sequence: CSARDPGGWETQYF.

This clonotype has just a few counts. V is TRBV4-1 and J is TRBJ2-3; 9 positions match TRBD1. V lost 0 bases, J lost 5 bases, and 12 bases stayed unmatched. Germline CDR1 reads MGHRA; CDR2 reads YSYEKL. The CDR3 covers 18 residues. CDR3 DNA sequence: TGCGCCAGCAGCCAAGATCCACCAGGGACAGGGACTCGAGATACGCAGTATTTT. Translating gives CASSQDPPGTGTRDTQYF.

The sample holds a few counts of this clonotype. The V and J genes are TRBV10-3 and TRBJ2-7, with a tentative D call TRBD1 (6 bases). The CDR3 totals 14 residues. Trimming shortened V by 4 bases and J by 5 bases, and 15 bases separated the two germline ends. Per germline, CDR1 ENHRY and CDR2 SYGVKD. This CDR3 reads CAISGPMGANEQYF. The CDR3, as DNA: TGTGCCATCAGTGGGCCCATGGGGGCGAACGAGCAGTACTTC.

The chain joins TRBV20-1 to TRBJ2-5, with D unclear. CDR1 and CDR2 from the germline V gene are DFQATT and SNEGSKA (reference sequence). The length of the CDR3 is 14 residues. V lost 1 base to trimming and J lost 5 bases, with 14 bases between them. The CDR3 region has the DNA TGCAGTGCTAGAGGAGAGATACTCCGGGAGACCCAGTACTTC. Protein product: CSARGEILRETQYF.

With respect to this clonotype: A read error may account for a junction end that differs from germline. The V and J genes are TRBV18 and TRBJ1-1, with 10 bases lining up with TRBD1. CDR3 size: 15 residues. Looked up from germline, CDR1 is KGHSH and CDR2 is LQKENI. DNA for the CDR3: TGTACCAGCTCACCACGACAGGGGGCGCGGACTGAAGCTTTCTTT. Translated, it gives CTSSPRQGARTEAFF.

The chain is built from TRBV5-1 and TRBJ2-3; TRBD2 aligns across 14 bases. The CDR3 sequence is 18 residues long. Trimming at V came to 4 bases and at J to 1 base, leaving 8 bases not matched to a gene. CDR1 and CDR2 from the germline V gene are SGHRS and YFSETQ. The CDR3 loop reads CASSRGGLAGGGTDTQYF. CDR3 sequence (DNA): TGCGCCAGCAGCCGGGGAGGACTAGCGGGGGGAGGCACAGATACGCAGTATTTT. Variable domain in full (rest from reference TRBV5-1 and TRBJ2-3): KAGVTQTPRYLIKTRGQQVTLSCSPISGHRSVSWYQQTPGQGLQFLFEYFSETQRNKGNFPGRFSGRQFSNSRSEMNVSTLELGDSALYLCASSRGGLAGGGTDTQYFGPGTRLTVL.

The chain links TRBV7-2 to TRBJ2-3; D ambiguous. Trimming took 1 base from V and 4 from J, leaving 12 bases between them. The germline V gene encodes CDR1 SGHTA and CDR2 FQGNSA. The CDR3 is 15 amino acids. CDR3 in DNA: TGTGCCAGCAGCTTAGGCGCAAAAGGGTCAGATACGCAGTATTTT. Translation gives CASSLGAKGSDTQYF. The full variable domain, its missing parts supplied by reference TRBV7-2 and TRBJ2-3, is GAGVSQSPSNKVTEKGKDVELRCDPISGHTALYWYRQSLGQGLEFLIYFQGNSAPDKSGLPSDRFSAERTGGSVSTLTIQRTQQEDSAVYLCASSLGAKGSDTQYFGPGTRLTVL.

This clonotype was seen only a few times. The gene calls are TRBV12-3 or TRBV12-4 and TRBJ2-7; D ambiguous. Deletions cut 3 bases from V and 6 bases from J, with 9 bases between. The CDR3 has 12 amino acids. In DNA, the CDR3 is TGTGCCAGCAGTTTCCGACGGTCCGAGCAGTACTTC. Protein: CASSFRRSEQYF.

V is TRBV5-1 and J is TRBJ2-3; 11 bases are a match to TRBD2. Germline assignment: CDR1 SGHRS and CDR2 YFSETQ. The CDR3 extends over 17 amino acids. Trimming cost V 3 bases and J 1 base; bases outside gene matches: 7. The CDR3 loop reads CASSSPGLAARTDTQYF. The CDR3 DNA reads TGCGCCAGCAGCTCACCGGGACTAGCGGCCCGCACAGATACGCAGTATTTT.

With respect to this clonotype: One end of the junction does not line up with germline, which may come from a read error. The J gene is TRBJ2-3, the V gene TRBV20-1; TRBD2 might be the D (6 bases). Germline V gives CDR1 DFQATT, CDR2 SNEGSKA (reference sequence). CDR3 length: 15 amino acids. Written as DNA, the CDR3 is TGCAGTGCTAGAGACGGACTATTAGGCGCAGATACGCGGTATTTT. Translated: CSARDGLLGADTRYF.

This clonotype was observed a few times. V gene TRBV24-1 combines with J gene TRBJ2-1; 7 bases line up with TRBD1. J gave up 8 bases and V 5 bases, and 17 bases lay outside the gene matches. Germline assignment: CDR1 KGHDR and CDR2 SFDVKD. This CDR3 is 17 amino acids long. CDR3 region: CATSGSPRQGVEDEQFF. CDR3 DNA sequence: TGTGCCACCAGTGGCTCTCCCAGACAGGGAGTCGAGGATGAGCAGTTCTTC.

The chain links TRBV6-5 to TRBJ1-2; D may be TRBD1 (5 bases). The CDR3 is made up of 13 amino acids. V was cut by 5 bases and J by 4 bases, with 11 bases left in between. Germline V gene data show CDR1 as MNHEY and CDR2 as SVGAGI. The CDR3 loop is CASSGTGFYGYTF. The CDR3, as DNA: TGTGCCAGCAGTGGGACGGGTTTCTATGGCTACACCTTC.

This sequence joins TRBV3-1 and TRBJ2-5, with D possibly matching TRBD2 (5 bases). The CDR3 contains 13 residues. V was cut by 1 base and J by 10 bases, with 13 bases left in between. Germline V gene data show CDR1 as LGHDT and CDR2 as YNNKEL (reference sequence). DNA of the CDR3: TGTGCCAGCAGCCAAGGCCCTCCGGAGGACCAGTACTTC. It translates to CASSQGPPEDQYF.

The sample holds one count of this clonotype. The chain has TRBV10-3 and TRBJ1-1; tentative D call: TRBD1 (6 bases). The V end was cut by 4 bases, the J end by 5 bases, with 20 bases between. The V gene's germline CDR1 is ENHRY and CDR2 SYGVKD. The CDR3 is 16 residues long. CDR3 loop: CAISGLGLGGATEAFF. The CDR3 DNA reads as TGTGCCATCAGTGGGTTGGGCCTAGGGGGGGCAACTGAAGCTTTCTTT.

This clonotype occurred many times. V and J are TRBV29-1 and TRBJ2-5, with 7 bases that match TRBD1. The CDR3 has 12 residues. The germline V gene has CDR1 SQVTM and CDR2 ANQGSEA. V was clipped by 7 bases and J by 4 bases; unmatched bases: 6. The CDR3 here is CSGGRTGETQYF. The CDR3 bases are TGCAGCGGCGGCCGGACAGGAGAGACCCAGTACTTC.

This clonotype has more than one count but fewer than ten. The chain links TRBV4-2 to TRBJ2-1, with D perhaps given as TRBD1 or TRBD2 (6 bases each). Trimming left V 2 bases short and J 5 bases short, with 13 bases between. Germline CDR1 and CDR2: LGHNA and YNFKEQ. The CDR3 totals 15 residues. CDR3 in amino acids: CASSQRGALDNEQFF. In DNA form, the CDR3 reads TGTGCCAGCAGCCAAAGGGGGGCTCTAGACAATGAGCAGTTCTTC.